This T cell receptor beta chain came from a study of blood T cells in healthy people across ages. Study summary: Template switching caught about one barcoded beta molecule for each two T cells.

A sample-barcoded 5' primer and a J-beta primer mix were used in a second PCR of about 7 to 11 cycles. A minimum of 3 million CDR3-containing paired-end reads was obtained for each sample. TCRdb independently ran MiXCR on the 5' RACE reads; one entry per CDR3 protein. Of 650,000 to 800,000 distinct CDR3 sequences in the sample, approximately 44% were seen once. V lost 1 base, J lost 7 bases, and 8 bases stayed unmatched. This CDR3 spans 15 amino acids. Germline-derived CDR1 and CDR2 are LGHNA and YSLEER. The rearrangement joins TRBV4-3 to TRBJ2-7; TRBD1 agrees at 9 bases. This TCR was sampled from a man aged 60 to 69 in good health. The sample comprised blood. DNA of the CDR3: TGCGCCAGCAGCCAAGGGTCGACAGGGGGAAGGGAGCAGTACTTC. Its translation is CASSQGSTGGREQYF.